The 11 T cell receptor beta chains below come from one sample, sequenced in a study of cytomegalovirus exposure and HLA in healthy donors. 60 Vbeta and 13 Jbeta primers were used in PCR. Sequencing was performed with immunoSEQ multiplex PCR; in TCRdb, only in-frame clones are kept and a portion is missing. The table includes about 200,000 clones, around 88% detected once. The sequenced sample was PBMCs. The receptors originated from a woman younger than 45 in good health and CMV-seronegative.

The chain recombines TRBV21-1 with TRBJ1-2. TRBV21-1 is termed a pseudogene. This CDR3 has 17 residues. CDR3 in amino acids: CASSKKWSTATAYGYTF. The CDR3 coding sequence is TGTGCCAGCAGCAAAAAGTGGAGTACCGCGACTGCATATGGCTACACCTTC.

The chain is built from TRBV9 and TRBJ1-3; D might be TRBD1 (6 bases). The CDR3 is 16 residues long. With 3 bases removed from V and 3 bases from J, the gap between germline ends came to 16 bases. Germline V gene sequence: CDR1 SGDLS, CDR2 YYNGEE. The CDR3 is CASSARGGGSGNTIYF. The CDR3 DNA sequence: TGTGCCAGCAGCGCCAGAGGGGGGGGCAGTGGAAACACCATATATTTT.

The count of this clone is one. The CDR3 DNA sequence: TGTGCCAGCGGCGGAGGGCCCTGGTCCGGGGAGCTGTTTTTT. Translation: CASGGGPWSGELFF. The chain carries TRBV6-5 and TRBJ2-2, with a weak D call TRBD2 (6 bases). The CDR3 consists of 14 residues. Germline V gene lookup returns CDR1 MNHEY and CDR2 SVGAGI. V was shortened by 8 bases and J by 6 bases, with 16 bases between the two germline ends.

The gene calls are TRBV9 and TRBJ2-1, with 10 bases aligning to TRBD1. The CDR3 consists of 13 residues. After removal of 2 bases from V and 9 bases from J, the junction contained 2 bases not matched to a gene. Germline-derived CDR1 and CDR2 are SGDLS and YYNGEE. CDR3 region: CASSVTGGLEQFF. CDR3 DNA: TGTGCCAGCAGCGTGACAGGGGGCCTTGAGCAGTTCTTC.

This clone was recorded only once. The chain joins TRBV5-1 to TRBJ1-3; perhaps TRBD1 as D (6 bases). CDR1 is SGHRS, CDR2 YFSETQ, per germline. The CDR3 runs 16 residues. V gave up 0 bases and J gave up 3 bases, with 13 bases separating them. CDR3: CASSLAPRGFGNTIYF. The CDR3 region has the DNA TGCGCCAGCAGCTTGGCACCCAGGGGATTTGGAAACACCATATATTTT. The full variable domain, with the rest looked up from reference TRBV5-1 and TRBJ1-3, is KAGVTQTPRYLIKTRGQQVTLSCSPISGHRSVSWYQQTPGQGLQFLFEYFSETQRNKGNFPGRFSGRQFSNSRSEMNVSTLELGDSALYLCASSLAPRGFGNTIYFGEGSWLTVV.

The CDR3 sequence: CASAPDRPLIGYTF. The CDR3 DNA reads TGCGCCAGCGCCCCAGACAGACCCTTGATTGGCTACACCTTC. The rearrangement uses TRBV5-1 and TRBJ1-2; perhaps TRBD1 as D (5 bases). CDR1 SGHRS and CDR2 YFSETQ come from the germline V gene. The CDR3 sequence is 14 residues long. Trimming removed 7 bases at V and 7 bases at J, with 20 bases between.

This clone showed up just a few times. The V and J genes are TRBV30 and TRBJ2-6; D is ambiguous. Per germline, CDR1 GTSNPN and CDR2 SVGIG (reference sequence). The CDR3 is made up of 13 amino acids. Trimming pared 4 bases from V and 0 bases from J, leaving 4 bases between. The CDR3 nucleotides read TGTGCCTGGATTAGCTCTGGGGCCAACGTCCTGACTTTC. The encoded protein is CAWISSGANVLTF.

V is TRBV6-6 and J is TRBJ1-4; D not resolved. Per germline, CDR1 MNHNY and CDR2 SVGAGI (reference sequence). The V end lost 7 bases, the J end lost 7 bases, and 10 bases lay between the germline ends. The CDR3 spans 12 residues. CDR3 sequence (DNA): TGTGCCAGCATGCCGGACTCTGAAAAACTGTTTTTT. Its translation is CASMPDSEKLFF.

The V call is TRBV15, the J call TRBJ2-7; 9 nucleotides agree with TRBD2. Germline V gene sequence: CDR1 LNHNV, CDR2 YYDKDF (reference sequence). V was pared by 5 bases and J by 2 bases, with 7 bases of the junction left unmatched. This CDR3 contains 15 residues. CDR3 DNA: TGTGCCACCAGCTTTACCTTAGCGGGGGCCTACGAGCAGTACTTC. Its protein is CATSFTLAGAYEQYF.

The chain links TRBV5-4 to TRBJ2-5; D is possibly TRBD2 (7 bases). Germline assignment: CDR1 SGHNT and CDR2 YYREEE (reference sequence). CDR3 length: 15 residues. V shed 0 bases and J shed 5 bases, with 14 bases lying between them. CDR3 bases: TGTGCCAGCAGCTTGGCTGGGGGGGCGAGGGAGACCCAGTACTTC. This codes for CASSLAGGARETQYF. The full variable domain, in which reference TRBV5-4 and TRBJ2-5 provide the parts outside the CDR3, is ETGVTQSPTHLIKTRGQQVTLRCSSQSGHNTVSWYQQALGQGPQFIFQYYREEENGRGNFPPRFSGLQFPNYSSELNVNALELDDSALYLCASSLAGGARETQYFGPGTRLLVL.

In this sample, this clone turned up once. The genes are TRBV28 and TRBJ2-5; 7 nucleotides line up with TRBD1. The trim removed 5 bases at V and 2 bases at J, leaving 11 bases unmatched. CDR1 is MDHEN, CDR2 SYDVKM, per germline. The CDR3 runs to 16 residues. Here the CDR3 reads CASSNNLGTAQETQYF. CDR3 coding DNA: TGTGCCAGCAGTAATAACTTGGGGACAGCTCAAGAGACCCAGTACTTC.